What follows are 4 T cell receptor beta chains derived from one specimen sequenced in a study of beta chain features in type 1 diabetes. Sequencing targeted expressed TCRB transcripts, as all isolated RNA had been reverse transcribed. Sequencing used immunoSEQ multiplex PCR; TCRdb keeps in-frame clones, though not all of them. In the table there are roughly 330,000 clones, approximately 9.9% of which are singletons. The sequenced sample was naive CD4+ T cells from blood. Receptors originate from a woman aged 25 to 45 in good health.

In its sample, this clone was seen a few times. CDR3 residues: CASSSLTSGRYNEQFF. Written as DNA, the CDR3 is TGTGCCAGCAGCTCGCTCACTAGCGGGAGATACAATGAGCAGTTCTTC. The chain uses TRBV11-3 and TRBJ2-1; 11 bases map to TRBD2. V was clipped by 4 bases and J by 4 bases; unmatched bases: 6. This CDR3 spans 16 amino acids. CDR1 is SGHNT, CDR2 YENEEA, per germline.

This clone appeared a single time. V gene TRBV9 combines with J gene TRBJ1-6; possible D gene TRBD1, 6 bases. CDR3 length equals 16 residues. The germline V gene has CDR1 SGDLS and CDR2 YYNGEE. Trimming left V 3 bases short and J 7 bases short, with 17 bases between. In nucleotides, the CDR3 is TGTGCCAGCAGCGCCCAGACAGGTCCTGGGAATTCACCCCTCCACTTT. As protein: CASSAQTGPGNSPLHF. The full variable domain, rest sourced from reference TRBV9 and TRBJ1-6, is DSGVTQTPKHLITATGQRVTLRCSPRSGDLSVYWYQQSLDQGLQFLIQYYNGEERAKGNILERFSAQQFPDLHSELNLSSLELGDSALYFCASSAQTGPGNSPLHFGNGTRLTVT.

The gene calls are TRBV7-2 and TRBJ2-6, with a weak D call TRBD1 (6 bases). The V end was cut by 7 bases, the J end by 2 bases, with 24 bases between. Germline V CDR1 and CDR2: SGHTA, FQGNSA. The CDR3 contains 19 residues. CDR3 amino acids: CASKKQGAGGWAGANVLTF. The CDR3 DNA follows: TGTGCCAGCAAGAAACAGGGTGCTGGTGGATGGGCTGGGGCCAACGTCCTGACTTTC.

This clone was seen only a few times. The rearrangement uses TRBV18 and TRBJ2-7; 9 positions agree with TRBD1. Germline loops: CDR1 KGHSH, CDR2 LQKENI. V shed 3 bases and J 2 bases; nucleotides not matched to a gene: 5. This CDR3 comprises 15 residues. The CDR3 loop is CASSPRTGEPYEQYF. CDR3 sequence (DNA): TGTGCCAGCTCACCCAGGACAGGGGAACCCTACGAGCAGTACTTC.